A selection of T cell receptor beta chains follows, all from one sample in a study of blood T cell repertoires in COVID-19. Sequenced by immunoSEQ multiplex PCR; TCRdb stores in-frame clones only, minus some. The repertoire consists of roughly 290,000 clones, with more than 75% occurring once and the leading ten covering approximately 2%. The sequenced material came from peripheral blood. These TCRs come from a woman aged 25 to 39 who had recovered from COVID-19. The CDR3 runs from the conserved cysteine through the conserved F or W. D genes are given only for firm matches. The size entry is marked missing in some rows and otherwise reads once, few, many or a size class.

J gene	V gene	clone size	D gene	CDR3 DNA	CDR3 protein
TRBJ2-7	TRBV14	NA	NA	TGTGCCAGCAGCCAAGACTGGGGGCGAGAGCAGTACTTC	CASSQDWGREQYF
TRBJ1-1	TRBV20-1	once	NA	TGCAGTGCTAGAGGTACGGTTCCGTCTTTT	CSARGTVPSF
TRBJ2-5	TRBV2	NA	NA	TGTGCCAGCTCCAAAGTGGGCAGTCAAGAGACCCAGTACTTC	CASSKVGSQETQYF
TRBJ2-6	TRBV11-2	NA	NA	TGTGCCAGCAGCTTAGCCCCCGGCTCTGGGGCCAACGTCCTGACTTTC	CASSLAPGSGANVLTF
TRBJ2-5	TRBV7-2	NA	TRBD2	TGTGCCAGCAGCCAAGGACTAGCGGGAGGGGGTACCCAGTACTTC	CASSQGLAGGGTQYF
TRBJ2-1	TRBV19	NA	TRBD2	TGTGCCAGTAGTATGACTAGCGGGAGCCCCAATGAGCAGTTCTTC	CASSMTSGSPNEQFF
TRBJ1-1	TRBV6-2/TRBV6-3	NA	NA	TGTGCCAGCAGTTTCGGGACAAGTGAAGCTTTCTTT	CASSFGTSEAFF
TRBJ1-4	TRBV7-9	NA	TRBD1	TGTGCCAGCGGCCAGGGGGGCGGGGATGGTGAAAAACTGTTTTTT	CASGQGGGDGEKLFF
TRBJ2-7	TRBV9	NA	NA	TGTGCCAGCAGCGCGGGGGGCTCGAGCTCCTACGAGCAGTACTTC	CASSAGGSSSYEQYF
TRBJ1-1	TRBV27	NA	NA	TGTGCCAGCAGTTTAAGCGGGGTAGGAACTGAAGCTTTCTTT	CASSLSGVGTEAFF
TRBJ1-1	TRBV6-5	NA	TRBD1	TGTGCCAGCAGCCACGGACAGGCAAACACTGAAGCTTTCTTT	CASSHGQANTEAFF
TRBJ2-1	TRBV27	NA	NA	TGTGCCAGCACCCCCCGCGGGTTCAATGAGCAGTTCTTC	CASTPRGFNEQFF
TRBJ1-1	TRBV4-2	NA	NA	TGTGCCAGCAGCGTTAGGCTGGAGGTCGAGACTGAAGCTTTCTTT	CASSVRLEVETEAFF
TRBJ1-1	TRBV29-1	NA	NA	TGCAGCGTTGATAGGGGTTCTGAAGCTTTCTTT	CSVDRGSEAFF